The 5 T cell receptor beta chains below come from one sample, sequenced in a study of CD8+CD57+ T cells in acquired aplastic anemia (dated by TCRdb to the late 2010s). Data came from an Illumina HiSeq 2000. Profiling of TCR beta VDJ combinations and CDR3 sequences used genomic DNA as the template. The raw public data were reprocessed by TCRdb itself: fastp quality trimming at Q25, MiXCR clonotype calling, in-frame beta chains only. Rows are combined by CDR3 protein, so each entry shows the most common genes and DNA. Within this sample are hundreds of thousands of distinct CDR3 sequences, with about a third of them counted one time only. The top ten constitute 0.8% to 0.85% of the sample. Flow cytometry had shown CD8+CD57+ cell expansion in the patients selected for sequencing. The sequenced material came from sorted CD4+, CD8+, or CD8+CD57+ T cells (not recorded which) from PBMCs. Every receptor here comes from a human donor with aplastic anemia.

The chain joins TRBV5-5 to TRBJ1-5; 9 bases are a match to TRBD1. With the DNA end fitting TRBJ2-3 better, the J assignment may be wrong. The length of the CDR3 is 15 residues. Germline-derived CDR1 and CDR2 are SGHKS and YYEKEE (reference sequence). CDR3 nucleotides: TGTGCCAGCAGCTTGGGGACAGGGGCGGGTCAGCCCCAGTATTTT. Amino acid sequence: CASSLGTGAGQPQYF.

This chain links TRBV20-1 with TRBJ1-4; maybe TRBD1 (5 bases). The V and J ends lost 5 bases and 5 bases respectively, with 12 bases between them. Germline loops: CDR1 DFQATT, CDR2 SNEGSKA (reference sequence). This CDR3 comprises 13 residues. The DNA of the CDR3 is TGCAGTGCTGATCCGGGACGCAATGAAAAACTGTTTTTT. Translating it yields CSADPGRNEKLFF.

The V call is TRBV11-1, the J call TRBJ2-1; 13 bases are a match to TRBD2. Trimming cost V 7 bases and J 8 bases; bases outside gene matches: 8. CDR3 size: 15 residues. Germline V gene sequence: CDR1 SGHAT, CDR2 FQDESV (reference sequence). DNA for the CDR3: TGTGCCAGCATCCTTACTAGCGGGGGGGATTATGAGCAGTTCTTC. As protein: CASILTSGGDYEQFF.

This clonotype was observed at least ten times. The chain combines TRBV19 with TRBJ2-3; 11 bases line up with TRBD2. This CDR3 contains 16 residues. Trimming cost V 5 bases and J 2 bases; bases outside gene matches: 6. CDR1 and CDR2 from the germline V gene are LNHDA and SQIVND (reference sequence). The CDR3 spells CASSLLAGGPTDTQYF. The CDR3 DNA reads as TGTGCCAGTAGTCTGCTAGCGGGAGGCCCCACAGATACGCAGTATTTT.

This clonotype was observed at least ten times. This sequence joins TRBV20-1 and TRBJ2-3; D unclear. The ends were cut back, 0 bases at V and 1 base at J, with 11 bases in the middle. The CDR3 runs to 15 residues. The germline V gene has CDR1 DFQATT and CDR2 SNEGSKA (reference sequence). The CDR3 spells CSARDRIRGTDTQYF. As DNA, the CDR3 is TGCAGTGCTAGAGATAGGATCCGCGGCACAGATACGCAGTATTTT.